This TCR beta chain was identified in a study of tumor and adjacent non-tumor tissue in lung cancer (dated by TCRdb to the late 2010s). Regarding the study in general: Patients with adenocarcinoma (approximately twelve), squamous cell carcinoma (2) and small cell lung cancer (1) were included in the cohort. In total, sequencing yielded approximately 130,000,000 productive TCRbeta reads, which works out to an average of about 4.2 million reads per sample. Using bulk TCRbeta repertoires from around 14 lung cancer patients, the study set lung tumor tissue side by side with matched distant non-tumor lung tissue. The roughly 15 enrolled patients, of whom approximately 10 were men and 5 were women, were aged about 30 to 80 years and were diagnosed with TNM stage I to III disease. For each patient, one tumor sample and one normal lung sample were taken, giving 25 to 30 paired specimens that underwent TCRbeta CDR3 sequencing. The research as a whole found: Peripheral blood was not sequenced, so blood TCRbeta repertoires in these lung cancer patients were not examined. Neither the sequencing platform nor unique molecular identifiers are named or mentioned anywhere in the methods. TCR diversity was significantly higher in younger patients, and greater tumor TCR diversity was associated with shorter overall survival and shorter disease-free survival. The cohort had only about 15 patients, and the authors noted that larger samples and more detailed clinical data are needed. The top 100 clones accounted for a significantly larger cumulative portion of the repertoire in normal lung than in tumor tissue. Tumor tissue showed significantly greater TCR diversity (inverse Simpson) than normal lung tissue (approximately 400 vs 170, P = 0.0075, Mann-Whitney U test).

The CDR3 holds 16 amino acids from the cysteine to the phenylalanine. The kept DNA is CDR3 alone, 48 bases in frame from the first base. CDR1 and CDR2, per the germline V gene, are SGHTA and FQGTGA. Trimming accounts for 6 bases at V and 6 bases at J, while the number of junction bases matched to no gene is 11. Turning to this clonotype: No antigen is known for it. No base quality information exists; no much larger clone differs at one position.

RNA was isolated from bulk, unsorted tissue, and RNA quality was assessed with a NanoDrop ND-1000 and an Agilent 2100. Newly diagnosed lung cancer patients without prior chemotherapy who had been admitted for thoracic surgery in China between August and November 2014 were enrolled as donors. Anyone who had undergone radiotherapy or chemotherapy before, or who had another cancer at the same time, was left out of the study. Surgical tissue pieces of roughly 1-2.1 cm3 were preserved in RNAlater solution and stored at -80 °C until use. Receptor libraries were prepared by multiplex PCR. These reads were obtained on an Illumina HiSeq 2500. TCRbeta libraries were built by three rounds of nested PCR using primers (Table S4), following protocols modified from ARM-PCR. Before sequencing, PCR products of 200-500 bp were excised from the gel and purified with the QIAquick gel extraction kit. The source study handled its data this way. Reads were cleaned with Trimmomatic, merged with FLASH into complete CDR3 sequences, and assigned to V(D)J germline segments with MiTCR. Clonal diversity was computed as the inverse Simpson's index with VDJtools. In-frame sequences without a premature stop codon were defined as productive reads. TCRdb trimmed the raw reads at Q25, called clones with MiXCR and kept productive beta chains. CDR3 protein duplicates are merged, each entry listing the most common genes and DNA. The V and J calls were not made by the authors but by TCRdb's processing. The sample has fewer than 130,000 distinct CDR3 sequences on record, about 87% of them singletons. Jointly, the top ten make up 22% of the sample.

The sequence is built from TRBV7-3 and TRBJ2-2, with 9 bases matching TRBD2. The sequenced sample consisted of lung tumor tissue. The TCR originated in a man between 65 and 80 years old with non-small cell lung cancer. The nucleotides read TGTGCCAGCAGTCCCCCGGGACTAGCCAATCCCGGGGAGCTGTTTTTT. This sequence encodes CASSPPGLANPGELFF.